What follows are 21 T cell receptor beta chains derived from one specimen sequenced in a study of graft-versus-host responses after intestinal transplantation. TCRdb's copy holds only in-frame clones and misses some; the assay was immunoSEQ multiplex PCR. Of about 40,000 clones listed, about 90% were seen once; the top ten hold about 2.5%. Here the sequenced sample was PBMCs, taken approximately 320 days after intestinal transplant. The receptors stem from a human patient who received an intestinal transplant, so some T cells may come from the graft donor.

J is TRBJ2-3 and V is TRBV9, with 10 bases that match TRBD2. This CDR3 comprises 15 residues. Looked up from germline, CDR1 is SGDLS and CDR2 is YYNGEE. With V trimmed by 3 bases and J by 6 bases, 7 bases remained unmatched. The CDR3 sequence: CASSARASGSDTQYF. The DNA for the CDR3 is TGTGCCAGCAGCGCCCGGGCTAGCGGGAGTGATACGCAGTATTTT.

This chain uses TRBV9 with TRBJ2-1; D is uncertain. V dropped 4 bases and J dropped 6 bases, with 8 bases sitting between them. The CDR3 covers 12 residues. Germline V gene lookup returns CDR1 SGDLS and CDR2 YYNGEE. CDR3 loop: CASSPPSNEQFF. CDR3 DNA: TGTGCCAGCAGCCCCCCAAGCAATGAGCAGTTCTTC.

The chain links TRBV11-3 to TRBJ2-3; 8 nucleotides match TRBD1. The V segment lost 3 bases and the J segment 6 bases; nucleotides outside the gene matches: 11. The CDR3 loop spans 16 amino acids. Germline CDR1 is SGHNT and CDR2 is YENEEA. CDR3 in amino acids: CASSLGLTGGADTQYF. For the CDR3, the DNA is TGTGCCAGCAGCTTGGGGCTTACAGGGGGTGCCGATACGCAGTATTTT. Supplemented by reference TRBV11-3 and TRBJ2-3, the full variable domain reads EAGVVQSPRYKIIEKKQPVAFWCNPISGHNTLYWYLQNLGQGPELLIRYENEEAVDDSQLPKDRFSAERLKGVDSTLKIQPAELGDSAVYLCASSLGLTGGADTQYFGPGTRLTVL.

J is TRBJ2-5 and V is TRBV6-5; TRBD2 aligns across 8 bases. Germline-derived CDR1 and CDR2 are MNHEY and SVGAGI. The CDR3 consists of 16 residues. Germline trimming cut 2 bases from V and 7 bases from J; bases unmatched to any gene: 12. CDR3 coding DNA: TGTGCCAGCAGTTACCCGGGAGGGGGGAAAGGGGCGACCCAGTACTTC. Encoded protein: CASSYPGGGKGATQYF.

The gene calls are TRBV9 and TRBJ2-3; 8 positions match TRBD2. CDR3 size: 15 residues. Unmatched junction bases numbered 5, after V lost 2 bases and J lost 3 bases. Per germline, CDR1 SGDLS and CDR2 YYNGEE. The CDR3 loop reads CASSVGERGTDTQYF. The CDR3 DNA reads TGTGCCAGCAGCGTTGGAGAGCGGGGGACAGATACGCAGTATTTT. Supplemented by reference TRBV9 and TRBJ2-3, the full variable domain reads DSGVTQTPKHLITATGQRVTLRCSPRSGDLSVYWYQQSLDQGLQFLIQYYNGEERAKGNILERFSAQQFPDLHSELNLSSLELGDSALYFCASSVGERGTDTQYFGPGTRLTVL.

The rearrangement links TRBV6-5 to TRBJ1-1; D is unclear. With 6 bases removed from V and 2 bases from J, the gap between germline ends came to 7 bases. This CDR3 comprises 12 residues. Germline V lookup: CDR1 MNHEY, CDR2 SVGAGI. CDR3 sequence: CASRRGNTEAFF. In DNA form, the CDR3 reads TGTGCCAGCAGGAGAGGCAACACTGAAGCTTTCTTT.

The rearrangement uses TRBV9 and TRBJ2-5; 12 nucleotides line up with TRBD2. The CDR3 consists of 16 residues. Germline V gives CDR1 SGDLS, CDR2 YYNGEE. J gave up 3 bases and V 3 bases, and 6 bases lay outside the gene matches. The CDR3, as DNA: TGTGCCAGCAGCGGCCAAACTAGCGGGGGGAAAGAGACCCAGTACTTC. It encodes CASSGQTSGGKETQYF.

The rearrangement uses TRBV6-5 and TRBJ2-7, with 9 nucleotides matching TRBD1. The V segment lost 6 bases and the J segment 2 bases; nucleotides outside the gene matches: 5. The CDR3 sequence is 14 residues long. Germline loops: CDR1 MNHEY, CDR2 SVGAGI. CDR3 in amino acids: CASRKGQGTYEQYF. The CDR3 DNA reads as TGTGCCAGCAGGAAAGGACAGGGGACCTACGAGCAGTACTTC.

This clone came up a few times. The V and J genes are TRBV4-1 and TRBJ1-2, with 8 bases matching TRBD1. Germline assignment: CDR1 MGHRA and CDR2 YSYEKL. V was clipped by 2 bases and J by 1 base; unmatched bases: 12. The CDR3 runs 18 residues. The CDR3 loop reads CASSQTGTGALGNYGYTF. DNA of the CDR3: TGCGCCAGCAGCCAAACCGGGACAGGAGCTTTGGGTAACTATGGCTACACCTTC.

The chain carries TRBV30 and TRBJ1-5; D ambiguous. V was cut by 2 bases and J by 1 base, with 12 bases left in between. The CDR3 totals 15 residues. Per germline, CDR1 GTSNPN and CDR2 SVGIG (reference sequence). The CDR3 DNA is TGTGCCTGGAGTACCCCAGGAGACAGCAATCAGCCCCAGCATTTT. The encoded protein is CAWSTPGDSNQPQHF.

This chain uses TRBV6-1 with TRBJ1-1; a possible D gene is TRBD1 (5 bases). V lost 4 bases and J lost 0, with 12 bases in between. Germline CDR1 is MNHNS and CDR2 is SASEGT. The CDR3 contains 15 residues. In DNA form, the CDR3 reads TGTGCCAGCAGTGCCGTTGGGACGGTGAACACTGAAGCTTTCTTT. Translated: CASSAVGTVNTEAFF.

This chain connects TRBV7-9 to TRBJ2-2; D remains ambiguous. V lost 2 bases to trimming and J lost 3 bases, with 7 bases between them. Germline CDR1 and CDR2: SEHNR and FQNEAQ (reference sequence). This CDR3 has 14 residues. The CDR3 sequence is CASSLLGYTGELFF. DNA of the CDR3: TGTGCCAGCAGCTTACTCGGGTACACCGGGGAGCTGTTTTTT.

The chain couples TRBV5-1 to TRBJ2-1, with D hard to call. V was shortened by 0 bases and J by 9 bases, with 10 bases between the two germline ends. From germline, CDR1 is SGHRS and CDR2 YFSETQ. CDR3 size: 13 residues. The CDR3 sequence: CASSLVTESEQFF. The CDR3 bases are TGCGCCAGCAGCTTGGTAACAGAAAGTGAGCAGTTCTTC.

J is TRBJ2-5 and V is TRBV6-5; 13 bases map to TRBD2. V lost 0 bases to trimming and J lost 3 bases; unmatched junction nucleotides: 1. CDR3 size: 16 residues. Germline CDR1 and CDR2: MNHEY and SVGAGI. Written as DNA, the CDR3 is TGTGCCAGCAGTTACTCCGGGACTAGCGGGGAAGAGACCCAGTACTTC. Amino acids: CASSYSGTSGEETQYF.

V and J are TRBV15 and TRBJ2-7; 8 positions agree with TRBD2. Per the germline V gene, CDR1 is LNHNV and CDR2 is YYDKDF (reference sequence). The CDR3 consists of 14 residues. V shed 6 bases and J 1 base; nucleotides not matched to a gene: 5. The CDR3 reads CATRRGGKSYEQYF. CDR3 DNA: TGTGCCACCAGACGGGGGGGGAAATCCTACGAGCAGTACTTC.

The CDR3 bases are TGTGCCAGCTCCGTAGCGGGAGGAGTTGACTACAATGAGCAGTTCTTC. This gives the protein CASSVAGGVDYNEQFF. The chain carries TRBV7-9 and TRBJ2-1, with 10 bases fitting TRBD2. V was pared by 8 bases and J by 3 bases, with 10 bases of the junction left unmatched. Germline V lookup: CDR1 SEHNR, CDR2 FQNEAQ (reference sequence). The CDR3 sequence is 16 residues long.

The J gene is TRBJ2-5, the V gene TRBV29-1; 8 positions match TRBD1. The CDR3 runs 14 residues. V gave up 2 bases and J gave up 2 bases; unmatched junction bases: 4. CDR1 and CDR2 (germline): SQVTM, ANQGSEA. The CDR3: CSVERGTGQETQYF. CDR3 DNA sequence: TGCAGCGTTGAAAGGGGGACAGGTCAAGAGACCCAGTACTTC.

This clone was seen more than once but under ten times. V is TRBV4-1 and J is TRBJ1-3, with no clear D. CDR1 is MGHRA and CDR2 is YSYEKL in the germline V gene. V was pared by 3 bases and J by 4 bases, with 10 bases between. The CDR3 has 14 residues. The CDR3 nucleotides read TGCGCCAGCAGCCAGAACAGTATAGGAAACACCATATATTTT. Translation gives CASSQNSIGNTIYF.

This clone has just one count. The V and J genes are TRBV29-1 and TRBJ1-5; the match to TRBD1 covers 8 bases. V trimming: 2 bases; J trimming: 0 bases; junction bases outside the gene matches: 3. Germline V gene data show CDR1 as SQVTM and CDR2 as ANQGSEA. CDR3 length equals 15 residues. The CDR3 region has the DNA TGCAGCGTTGAACGGGGACAGGATAGCAATCAGCCCCAGCATTTT. Residues: CSVERGQDSNQPQHF. The variable domain in full, completed from reference TRBV29-1 and TRBJ1-5, reads SAVISQKPSRDICQRGTSLTIQCQVDSQVTMMFWYRQQPGQSLTLIATANQGSEATYESGFVIDKFPISRPNLTFSTLTVSNMSPEDSSIYLCSVERGQDSNQPQHFGDGTRLSIL.

This clone was seen a single time. The rearrangement joins TRBV30 to TRBJ2-3; D could derive from TRBD1 or TRBD2 (6 bases each). CDR1 GTSNPN and CDR2 SVGIG come from the germline V gene (reference sequence). Trimming took 0 bases from V and 0 from J, leaving 16 bases between them. CDR3 length: 17 residues. The chain's CDR3 is CAWSVLGLGGSTDTQYF. The CDR3, as DNA: TGTGCCTGGAGTGTACTGGGTCTAGGGGGGAGCACAGATACGCAGTATTTT. The whole variable domain, remainder taken from reference TRBV30 and TRBJ2-3, is SQTIHQWPATLVQPVGSPLSLECTVEGTSNPNLYWYRQAAGRGLQLLFYSVGIGQISSEVPQNLSASRPQDRQFILSSKKLLLSDSGFYLCAWSVLGLGGSTDTQYFGPGTRLTVL.

CDR3 nucleotide sequence: TGTGCCAGCTTTGCGAGCTCCTATAATTCACCCCTCCACTTT. Translation gives CASFASSYNSPLHF. The V gene is TRBV28, the J gene TRBJ1-6, with no clear D. The CDR3 runs 14 residues. Germline assignment: CDR1 MDHEN and CDR2 SYDVKM. Trimming left V 8 bases short and J 0 bases short, with 8 bases between.